This entry lists 32 T cell receptor beta chains sequenced from one sample in a study of post-analysis software for immune sequencing data (dated by TCRdb to the mid-2010s). Study-level results and caveats: Significantly higher frequencies in patients than in controls were found for a handful of TRBV segments, including TRBV5-6, TRBV5-1 and TRBV20-1.

Their specific antigens are unknown. Receptor amplification or capture employed PCR. The listed sequencing device is Illumina HiSeq 2500. To reduce PCR and sequencing biases, unique molecular identifiers were incorporated into the TCR beta cDNA libraries. TCRdb reran the public reads through fastp at Q25 and MiXCR, keeping productive beta chains. Identical CDR3 protein sequences are pooled into one entry, listed with their most common genes and DNA. Here the sample has 380,000 or so distinct CDR3 sequences; less than 40% occur a single time. The ten top clones hold over 10% of the sample. Sequencing was carried out using blood. These receptors originate from a girl between 5 and 17 years old with multiple sclerosis.

A single count supports this clonotype. This chain connects TRBV6-6 to TRBJ1-1; D unclear. Germline V CDR1 and CDR2: MNHNY, SVGAGI (reference sequence). The CDR3 sequence is 15 residues long. The germline V and J ends were trimmed by 4 bases and 5 bases, with 17 bases remaining between them. CDR3 loop: CASSSSRRRGTEAFF. DNA of the CDR3: TGTGCCAGCAGTTCCTCTCGTAGACGAGGGACTGAAGCTTTCTTT.

The sample holds a few counts of this clonotype. A clone one base away is much larger, so this may be a read error. V gene TRBV4-2 combines with J gene TRBJ2-7; possible D gene TRBD2, 6 bases. V was clipped by 1 base and J by 2 bases, with 18 bases between them. Germline V gene data show CDR1 as LGHNA and CDR2 as YNFKEQ. The CDR3 runs 17 residues. In nucleotides, the CDR3 is TGTGCCAGCAGCCAAGTTCCTGGAGGAGGGGCACCCTACGAGCAGTACTTC. It yields the protein CASSQVPGGGAPYEQYF.

This clonotype was seen only a few times. The V call is TRBV4-3, the J call TRBJ2-3, with TRBD2 identical over 14 bases. With V trimmed by 4 bases and J by 3 bases, 12 bases remained unmatched. This CDR3 contains 19 residues. Germline values: CDR1 LGHNA, CDR2 YSLEER. CDR3: CASSRGLAGGDGVTDTQYF. The DNA of the CDR3 is TGCGCCAGCAGCCGTGGACTAGCGGGGGGTGATGGGGTTACAGATACGCAGTATTTT.

Written as DNA, the CDR3 is TGTGCCAGCAGTTACTCGAGGGAAGATCAGCCCCAGCATTTT. Translated: CASSYSREDQPQHF. The chain is built from TRBV6-5 and TRBJ1-5; D is unclear. There are 14 residues in the CDR3. Trimming left V 0 bases short and J 5 bases short, with 8 bases between. The germline gives CDR1 MNHEY, CDR2 SVGAGI.

This chain joins TRBV24-1 and TRBJ2-1; D remains unclear. V shed 0 bases and J shed 0 bases, with 8 bases lying between them. This CDR3 contains 16 residues. CDR1 and CDR2 (germline): KGHDR, SFDVKD. CDR3 sequence reads: CATSDLVPSSYNEQFF. In DNA form, the CDR3 reads TGTGCCACCAGTGATTTGGTCCCCAGCTCCTACAATGAGCAGTTCTTC.

A few counts support this clonotype. The V call is TRBV11-2, the J call TRBJ2-7; D uncertain. V lost 5 bases to trimming and J lost 1 base, with 12 bases between them. From germline, CDR1 is SGHAT and CDR2 FQNNGV. The CDR3 spans 14 residues. Here the CDR3 reads CASSPISRSYEQYF. CDR3 sequence (DNA): TGTGCCAGCAGCCCGATTTCCCGATCCTACGAGCAGTACTTC.

Worth noting for this clonotype: A clone one base away is much larger, so this may be a read error. The CDR3 loop reads CASSLARRFQAKNTQYF. As DNA, the CDR3 is TGTGCCAGCAGCTTAGCGCGACGCTTTCAAGCCAAAAACACTCAGTACTTC. The chain joins TRBV7-8 to TRBJ2-4; the D is unclear. There are 17 residues in the CDR3. Germline values: CDR1 SGHVS, CDR2 FQNEAQ.

This sequence joins TRBV7-9 and TRBJ2-1, with 8 positions matching TRBD1. CDR3 size: 15 residues. Germline V gene lookup returns CDR1 SEHNR and CDR2 FQNEAQ (reference sequence). V lost 5 bases, J lost 6 bases, and 9 bases stayed unmatched. DNA for the CDR3: TGTGCCAGCAGCGCTCGGGACAGGTCGATCAATGAGCAGTTCTTC. This codes for CASSARDRSINEQFF.

On this clonotype itself: Germline is not matched at one junction end, which may reflect a read error. The chain joins TRBV12-3 or TRBV12-4 to TRBJ1-2; D might be TRBD1 (5 bases). The CDR3 consists of 12 residues. Here the CDR3 DNA reads TGTGCCAGCAGTGACAGTAACTATGGCTACACCTTT. It yields the protein CASSDSNYGYTF.

The table lists this clonotype with many counts. CDR3 DNA sequence: TGTGCCAGCACCCCGAATGGAGGAAGAGAGACCCAGTACTTC. Protein product: CASTPNGGRETQYF. V and J are TRBV9 and TRBJ2-5; D might be TRBD2 (5 bases). Germline V gene sequence: CDR1 SGDLS, CDR2 YYNGEE. The V and J ends lost 6 bases and 4 bases respectively, with 16 bases between them. The CDR3 loop spans 14 amino acids.

This clonotype showed up just a few times. The chain has TRBV20-1 and TRBJ2-5; TRBD1 matches at 7 bases. This CDR3 region has 12 residues. V lost 5 bases and J lost 8; bases outside the gene matches: 8. Germline values: CDR1 DFQATT, CDR2 SNEGSKA (reference sequence). The CDR3 DNA reads TGCAGTGCTGATCCCGGGACAGAAACCCAGTACTTC. Amino acid sequence: CSADPGTETQYF.

This clonotype has just a few counts. The chain combines TRBV3-1 with TRBJ1-5; tentative D call: TRBD1 (5 bases). The V end lost 4 bases, the J end lost 0 bases, and 13 bases lay between the germline ends. This CDR3 has 16 amino acids. Germline lookup yields CDR1 LGHDT and CDR2 YNNKEL (reference sequence). The CDR3 nucleotides read TGTGCCAGCAGCCTGGGGACCATTTATAGCAATCAGCCCCAGCATTTT. Translation: CASSLGTIYSNQPQHF.

This clonotype has a handful of counts. The rearrangement joins TRBV12-3 or TRBV12-4 to TRBJ1-2; D is unclear. V lost 4 bases and J 3 bases, leaving 18 bases between the germline ends. This CDR3 is 16 amino acids long. As DNA, the CDR3 is TGTGCCAGCAGTTGGTCGGAGTCCGTAGCGTACTATGGCTACACCTTC. It codes for CASSWSESVAYYGYTF.

V usage is TRBV5-1 and J usage is TRBJ1-2; D ambiguous. V shed 4 bases and J shed 8 bases, with 15 bases lying between them. The V gene's germline CDR1 is SGHRS and CDR2 YFSETQ. This CDR3 is built from 13 residues. The chain's CDR3 is CASSRVGEGGYTF. CDR3 nucleotide sequence: TGCGCCAGCAGCCGGGTCGGCGAGGGAGGCTACACCTTC.

The chain joins TRBV12-3 or TRBV12-4 to TRBJ1-6; possible D gene TRBD1, 5 bases. The CDR3 has 16 residues. V lost 4 bases and J lost 8, with 18 bases in between. DNA for the CDR3: TGTGCCAGCAGTTGGTGTCCGGGGCTCCTTGATTCACCCCTCCACTTT. Translation gives CASSWCPGLLDSPLHF.

This clonotype was counted between two and nine times. The chain employs TRBV7-2 and TRBJ2-1; D is possibly TRBD2 (6 bases). The germline gives CDR1 SGHTA, CDR2 FQGNSA. The CDR3 extends over 16 amino acids. V lost 3 bases, J lost 5 bases, and 17 bases lay in between. CDR3 in DNA: TGTGCCAGCAGCTTGTTTCGGGACTCCGTGAACAATGAGCAGTTCTTC. This encodes CASSLFRDSVNNEQFF. Full variable domain (outside the CDR3, taken from reference TRBV7-2 and TRBJ2-1): GAGVSQSPSNKVTEKGKDVELRCDPISGHTALYWYRQSLGQGLEFLIYFQGNSAPDKSGLPSDRFSAERTGGSVSTLTIQRTQQEDSAVYLCASSLFRDSVNNEQFFGPGTRLTVL.

On this clonotype: Germline is not matched at one junction end, which may reflect a read error. The chain recombines TRBV24-1 with TRBJ1-1; possibly TRBD1 for D (6 bases). This CDR3 contains 13 residues. CDR1 is KGHDR and CDR2 is SFDVKD in the germline V gene. The CDR3 loop is CASSGGADTEAFF. In DNA form, the CDR3 reads TGTGCCTCCAGCGGGGGGGCGGACACTGAAGCTTTCTTT.

The V gene is TRBV4-1, the J gene TRBJ2-5; 11 nucleotides match TRBD1. This CDR3 spans 17 amino acids. After removal of 0 bases from V and 4 bases from J, the junction contained 7 bases not matched to a gene. Germline CDR1 and CDR2: MGHRA and YSYEKL. This chain's CDR3 is CASSQDGGQGDGETQYF. The CDR3 region has the DNA TGCGCCAGCAGCCAAGACGGGGGACAGGGGGATGGAGAGACCCAGTACTTC.

The chain uses TRBV20-1 and TRBJ2-1; the D is unclear. This CDR3 has 13 residues. V was cut by 5 bases and J by 0 bases, with 8 bases left in between. Germline V gives CDR1 DFQATT, CDR2 SNEGSKA (reference sequence). DNA of the CDR3: TGCAGTGCTCCTGCCAGCTCCTACAATGAGCAGTTCTTC. This sequence encodes CSAPASSYNEQFF.

In its sample, this clonotype was seen a few times. The J gene is TRBJ2-3, the V gene TRBV29-1, with D possibly TRBD2 on 6 matching bases. This CDR3 region has 13 residues. Trimming shortened V by 4 bases and J by 4 bases, and 12 bases separated the two germline ends. Germline V gene data show CDR1 as SQVTM and CDR2 as ANQGSEA. The CDR3 region is CSVAVGEADTQYF. The CDR3 DNA follows: TGCAGCGTTGCGGTGGGGGAGGCAGATACGCAGTATTTT.

This clonotype was detected only a few times. The genes are TRBV5-1 and TRBJ2-5; 14 nucleotides line up with TRBD2. This CDR3 region has 19 residues. Per the germline V gene, CDR1 is SGHRS and CDR2 is YFSETQ. The J segment lost 2 bases and the V segment lost 2 bases, leaving 11 bases of the junction unmatched. The CDR3 reads CASSFPTSGGDRIQETQYF. Written as DNA, the CDR3 is TGCGCCAGCAGCTTCCCGACTAGCGGGGGGGACCGGATTCAAGAGACCCAGTACTTC.

There are a few counts of this clonotype. The V and J genes are TRBV27 and TRBJ2-1, with 9 bases that match TRBD1. The CDR3 has 14 residues. Germline V gene sequence: CDR1 MNHEY, CDR2 SMNVEV (reference sequence). V dropped 5 bases and J dropped 5; count of bases not matched to a gene: 4. The CDR3 sequence: CASSPWTGDNEQFF. The DNA for the CDR3 is TGTGCCAGCAGTCCTTGGACAGGGGACAATGAGCAGTTCTTC.

This clonotype appeared a few times. This chain joins TRBV24-1 and TRBJ2-1; TRBD2 is a possible D gene (5 bases). Germline V gene data show CDR1 as KGHDR and CDR2 as SFDVKD. Trimming shortened V by 4 bases and J by 8 bases, and 14 bases separated the two germline ends. The CDR3 is made up of 14 amino acids. In nucleotides, the CDR3 is TGTGCCACCAGTGACTCGGGATCGGTGGATGAGCAGTTCTTC. Translation: CATSDSGSVDEQFF.

This clonotype was observed a few times. The chain links TRBV2 to TRBJ2-5, with D unresolved. Germline values: CDR1 SNHLY, CDR2 FYNNEI. Between the trimmed V and J ends, which lost 2 bases and 1 base, there was a span of 14 bases. The CDR3 extends over 16 amino acids. The CDR3, as DNA: TGTGCCAGCAGTGAATCGGGTAGGGCAGGCCAAGAGACCCAGTACTTC. Amino acids: CASSESGRAGQETQYF.

Here the CDR3 reads CASSPSYMPYSYEQYF. The CDR3 DNA reads as TGTGCCAGCAGTCCCTCCTACATGCCATATTCCTACGAGCAGTACTTC. V gene TRBV27 combines with J gene TRBJ2-7; D gene unclear. CDR3 length: 16 amino acids. Germline lookup yields CDR1 MNHEY and CDR2 SMNVEV (reference sequence). V lost 5 bases and J lost 1, with 18 bases in between.

This clonotype came up a few times. The chain uses TRBV10-3 and TRBJ2-1; 7 bases match TRBD2. This CDR3 comprises 14 residues. CDR1 ENHRY and CDR2 SYGVKD come from the germline V gene. The ends lost 5 bases at V and 2 bases at J; junction bases unmatched: 3. The CDR3 nucleotides are TGTGCCATCAGTCCCGGGACTACCTACAATGAGCAGTTCTTC. Protein: CAISPGTTYNEQFF.

This chain connects TRBV12-3 or TRBV12-4 to TRBJ2-3; 15 nucleotides align to TRBD2. The CDR3 covers 15 residues. V shed 7 bases, J shed 5 bases, and the junction held 4 bases outside the gene matches. The CDR3 is CASTPGLAGGDTQYF. CDR3 nucleotides: TGTGCCAGCACCCCGGGACTAGCGGGGGGAGATACGCAGTATTTT.

This clonotype occurred a few times. V and J are TRBV10-3 and TRBJ2-1; D is undetermined. The CDR3 runs 13 residues. Trimming stripped 8 bases from V and 3 bases from J, with 11 bases between. CDR1 ENHRY and CDR2 SYGVKD come from the germline V gene. CDR3 sequence (DNA): TGTGCCATCGCGCCTGGCGACTACAATGAGCAGTTCTTC. The encoded protein is CAIAPGDYNEQFF.

This clonotype was counted a few times. The rearrangement links TRBV5-1 to TRBJ2-7; the match to TRBD2 covers 7 bases. V was pared by 4 bases and J by 0 bases, with 10 bases of the junction left unmatched. This CDR3 comprises 16 residues. CDR1 SGHRS and CDR2 YFSETQ come from the germline V gene. The CDR3 spells CASSRAGSSSSYEQYF. The CDR3 DNA reads TGCGCCAGCAGCCGAGCGGGGTCTTCTAGCTCCTACGAGCAGTACTTC.

This clonotype has more than one count but fewer than ten. Here the CDR3 reads CASSQDYGPGAFF. CDR3 nucleotides: TGCGCCAGCAGCCAAGATTACGGACCGGGCGCTTTCTTT. The chain joins TRBV4-1 to TRBJ1-1; D ambiguous. The CDR3 covers 13 residues. Germline lookup yields CDR1 MGHRA and CDR2 YSYEKL. V lost 0 bases and J 11 bases, leaving 13 bases between the germline ends.

This clonotype has only a few counts. V and J are TRBV6-5 and TRBJ1-2; tentatively, D is TRBD1 (5 bases). Trimming removed 2 bases from V and 8 bases from J, with 24 bases in between. The CDR3 runs 17 residues. The germline V gene encodes CDR1 MNHEY and CDR2 SVGAGI. In nucleotides, the CDR3 is TGTGCCAGCAGTTACGGCGGGGACGCCTCGGCCCATAGGGGCTACACCTTC. Encoded protein: CASSYGGDASAHRGYTF.

V is TRBV6-5 and J is TRBJ1-6, with D possibly TRBD1 on 6 matching bases. The germline V and J ends were trimmed by 5 bases and 10 bases, with 9 bases remaining between them. Per the germline V gene, CDR1 is MNHEY and CDR2 is SVGAGI. This CDR3 is 12 amino acids long. The CDR3 loop is CASSLQGSPLHF. DNA of the CDR3: TGTGCCAGCAGTCTACAGGGCTCACCCCTCCACTTT.